Reported below is one T cell receptor (beta chain). The data belong to a study of blood T cell repertoires in COVID-19. About the study: Sample material is recorded as cDNA or gDNA derived from T cells, B-cell-depleted T cells, or PBMCs.

Method: immunoSEQ multiplex PCR; TCRdb's copy keeps in-frame clones and lacks some. The sample contains approximately 180,000 clones, 76% of which appear only once. The CDR3 loop spans 17 amino acids. Trimming took 3 bases from V and 4 from J; bases not matched to a gene: 9. Per the germline V gene, CDR1 is MDHEN and CDR2 is SYDVKM. The TCR sequence derives from a woman in her fifties or sixties with acute COVID-19. The rearrangement uses TRBV28 and TRBJ1-3; 10 bases match TRBD1. The sample comprised PBMCs or T cells enriched from blood (not recorded which). CDR3 DNA: TGTGCCAGCAGTTTTGCTTGGACAGGGGGGGGAGGAAACACCATATATTTT. Protein product: CASSFAWTGGGGNTIYF.